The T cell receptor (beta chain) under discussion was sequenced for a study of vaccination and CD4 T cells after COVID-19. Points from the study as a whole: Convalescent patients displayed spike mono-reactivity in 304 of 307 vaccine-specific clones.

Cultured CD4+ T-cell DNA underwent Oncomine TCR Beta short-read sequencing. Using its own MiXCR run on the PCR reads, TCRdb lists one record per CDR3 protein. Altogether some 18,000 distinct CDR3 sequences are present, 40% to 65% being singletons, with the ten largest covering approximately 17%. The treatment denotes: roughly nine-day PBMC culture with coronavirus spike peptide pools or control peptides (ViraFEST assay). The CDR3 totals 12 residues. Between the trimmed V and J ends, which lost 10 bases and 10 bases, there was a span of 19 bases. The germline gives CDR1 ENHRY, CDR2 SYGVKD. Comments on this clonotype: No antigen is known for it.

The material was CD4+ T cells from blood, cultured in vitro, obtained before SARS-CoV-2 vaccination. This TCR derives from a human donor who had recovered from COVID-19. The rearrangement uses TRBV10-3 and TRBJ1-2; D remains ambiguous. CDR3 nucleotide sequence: TGTGCCACCGCCTCCTCAGATAGGGACTACACCTTC. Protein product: CATASSDRDYTF.